Listed below are T cell receptor beta chains from one sample, sequenced in a study of Graves' ophthalmopathy and Graves' hyperthyroidism. TCRdb recomputed calls from the multiplex PCR reads with MiXCR, one row per CDR3 protein. The sample shows some 380,000 distinct CDR3 sequences, just over 15% of them seen only once. Sequenced sample: peripheral blood. All receptors derive from a woman under 30 with stable Graves' hyperthyroidism. The CDR3 runs from the conserved cysteine through the conserved F or W. A D gene is named only where the DNA matches it firmly. Expanded clones get a size class; other rows say once, few or many, or leave the size out.

abundance,j_gene,d_gene,v_gene,CDR3aa,CDR3nt
many,TRBJ2-5,TRBD2,TRBV2,CASSDRLAGGLGQETQYF,TGTGCCAGCAGTGACCGACTAGCGGGGGGGCTGGGTCAAGAGACCCAGTACTTC
many,TRBJ1-1,TRBD1,TRBV7-9,CASRYTQEAGGASAAFF,TGTGCCAGCAGGTACACCCAAGAGGCAGGGGGTGCTTCGGCGGCTTTCTTT
many,TRBJ2-2,-,TRBV12-3/TRBV12-4,CASSKGTGELFF,TGTGCCAGCAGTAAGGGAACCGGGGAGCTGTTTTTT
-,TRBJ2-7,TRBD1,TRBV12-3/TRBV12-4,CASSYRDRWYEQYF,TGTGCCAGCAGTTATCGGGACAGATGGTACGAGCAGTACTTC
many,TRBJ1-6,-,TRBV12-3/TRBV12-4,CASRRTPGSGSPLHF,TGTGCCAGCAGGCGAACGCCAGGGTCGGGTTCACCCCTCCACTTT
many,TRBJ1-1,-,TRBV5-1,CASSLVEGEANTEAFF,TGCGCCAGCAGCTTGGTTGAGGGGGAGGCTAACACTGAAGCTTTCTTT
-,TRBJ1-2,-,TRBV5-1,CASGLDTGIYGYTF,TGCGCCAGCGGCTTGGATACAGGGATCTATGGCTACACCTTC
many,TRBJ2-7,-,TRBV10-2,CASSEGEQYF,TGCGCCAGCAGTGAGGGTGAGCAGTACTTC
-,TRBJ1-1,-,TRBV10-2,CASSEPPGATEAFF,TGCGCCAGCAGTGAACCCCCAGGGGCCACTGAAGCTTTCTTT
many,TRBJ2-7,TRBD1,TRBV5-1,CASTRDRPYEQYF,TGCGCCAGCACACGGGACAGACCCTACGAGCAGTACTTC
many,TRBJ1-2,-,TRBV2,CASSEGGGRRVLYGYTF,TGTGCCAGCAGTGAAGGGGGGGGGCGTCGGGTTTTATATGGCTACACCTTC
-,TRBJ2-7,-,TRBV29-1,CSATPGPRFDEQYF,TGCAGCGCAACGCCCGGGCCCCGTTTCGACGAGCAGTACTTC
many,TRBJ2-2,-,TRBV9,CASSVVPGVKLFF,TGTGCCAGCAGCGTAGTACCAGGGGTTAAGCTGTTTTTT
many,TRBJ1-1,-,TRBV24-1,CATSAGSRTEAFF,TGTGCCACCAGTGCCGGGTCGCGGACTGAAGCTTTCTTT
many,TRBJ1-5,-,TRBV28,CASSPGGDNQPQHF,TGTGCCAGCAGTCCCGGGGGCGACAATCAGCCCCAGCATTTT
many,TRBJ2-5,-,TRBV3-1,CASSQDRETQYF,TGTGCCAGCAGTCAGGATCGGGAGACCCAGTACTTC
many,TRBJ2-7,-,TRBV29-1,CSVELGTVGYEQYF,TGCAGCGTTGAATTGGGTACTGTTGGCTACGAGCAGTACTTC
few,TRBJ1-2,TRBD1,TRBV7-2,CASSQTGLRDGYTF,TGTGCCAGCAGCCAGACAGGGCTGAGGGATGGCTACACCTTC
many,TRBJ2-7,-,TRBV19,CASSILGASYEQYF,TGTGCCAGTAGTATATTGGGGGCCTCCTACGAGCAGTACTTC
few,TRBJ1-5,-,TRBV7-8,CASSDQGRGNQPQHF,TGTGCCAGCAGCGACCAGGGTCGGGGCAATCAGCCCCAGCATTTT
-,TRBJ1-5,-,TRBV7-8,CASSPPAPWSNQPQHF,TGTGCCAGCAGCCCTCCGGCCCCTTGGAGCAATCAGCCCCAGCATTTT
-,TRBJ1-5,-,TRBV18,CASSPRKGGNQPQHF,TGTGCCAGCTCACCAAGGAAGGGTGGCAATCAGCCCCAGCATTTT
-,TRBJ1-2,TRBD1,TRBV5-1,CASSHRDRGGYTF,TGCGCCAGCAGCCATCGGGACAGGGGCGGCTACACCTTC
-,TRBJ1-5,-,TRBV6-1,CASRRDRASNQPQHF,TGTGCCAGCAGAAGAGACAGAGCTAGCAATCAGCCCCAGCATTTT